Reported below is one T cell receptor (beta chain). PCR was performed using 60 Vbeta and 13 Jbeta primers. The repertoire was sequenced with immunoSEQ multiplex PCR; TCRdb's copy has only in-frame clones and lacks some. In the table there are 170,000 or so clones, around 79% of which are singletons. The data derive from a study of cytomegalovirus exposure and HLA in healthy donors. This CDR3 region has 13 residues. With 5 bases clipped from V and 4 bases from J, the junction kept 2 bases outside the gene matches. Germline V gene lookup returns CDR1 LNHDA and CDR2 SQIVND (reference sequence). This TCR derives from a woman between 40 and 50 years old in good health and CMV-seronegative. Sequencing was performed on PBMCs. This chain connects TRBV19 to TRBJ2-1; 7 positions match TRBD1. DNA for the CDR3: TGTGCCAGTAGTGGGACAGCATACAATGAGCAGTTCTTC. Translation: CASSGTAYNEQFF.